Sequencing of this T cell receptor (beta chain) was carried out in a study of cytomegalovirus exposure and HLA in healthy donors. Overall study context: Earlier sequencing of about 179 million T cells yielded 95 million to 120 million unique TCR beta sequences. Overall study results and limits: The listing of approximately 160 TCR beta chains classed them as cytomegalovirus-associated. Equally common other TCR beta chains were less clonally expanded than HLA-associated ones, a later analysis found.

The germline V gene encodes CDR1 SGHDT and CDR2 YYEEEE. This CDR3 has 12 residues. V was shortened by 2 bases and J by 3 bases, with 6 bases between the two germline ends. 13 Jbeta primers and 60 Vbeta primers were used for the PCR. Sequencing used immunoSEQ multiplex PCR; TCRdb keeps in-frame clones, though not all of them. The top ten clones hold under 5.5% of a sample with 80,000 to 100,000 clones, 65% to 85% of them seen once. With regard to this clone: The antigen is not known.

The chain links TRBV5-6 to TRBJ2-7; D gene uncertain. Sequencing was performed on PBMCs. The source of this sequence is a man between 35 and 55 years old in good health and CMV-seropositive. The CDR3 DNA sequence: TGTGCCAGCAGCTTACTAAACTACGAGCAGTACTTC. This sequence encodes CASSLLNYEQYF.